These 11 T cell receptor beta chains came from one sample sequenced in a study of T cells expressing NK-cell markers. Reanalyzing the 5' RACE reads, TCRdb keeps one entry per CDR3 protein, without DNA. This repertoire includes some 390,000 distinct CDR3 sequences. The sample was blood T cells: a sorted CD56 or NKG2C T cell subset, CD4+ or CD8+ T cells, or bulk PBMC T cells (not recorded which). Receptor source: a woman aged 45-60 years in good health.

This sequence joins TRBV29-1 and TRBJ1-2. This CDR3 has 12 amino acids. The germline V gene has CDR1 SQVTM and CDR2 ANQGSEA. CDR3 sequence reads: CSVPGPRYGYTF.

The gene calls are TRBV27 and TRBJ1-4; checking the TCRdb D call of TRBD1 is not possible without DNA. The CDR3 extends over 16 amino acids. The germline V gene encodes CDR1 MNHEY and CDR2 SMNVEV (reference sequence). CDR3 sequence: CASSLSRGVTNEKLFF.

The V gene is TRBV4-1, the J gene TRBJ2-3; the D call of TRBD2 rests on TCRdb alone, since no DNA is present to check it. CDR1 is MGHRA, CDR2 YSYEKL, per germline. There are 15 residues in the CDR3. The CDR3 loop is CASSQAALSTDTQYF.

The V gene is TRBV30, the J gene TRBJ2-1. This CDR3 is built from 11 residues. Germline V CDR1 and CDR2: GTSNPN, SVGIG (reference sequence). CDR3 sequence reads: CAWSPVNEQFF.

V and J are TRBV5-6 and TRBJ2-7; TCRdb selects TRBD1, and the lack of DNA leaves this call unchecked. CDR1 and CDR2 from the germline V gene are SGHDT and YYEEEE. The CDR3 has 14 residues. The chain's CDR3 is CASRPGERAYEQYF.

The chain carries TRBV12-3 or TRBV12-4 and TRBJ2-1; TCRdb's D call, TRBD1, is unchecked because there is no DNA. The CDR3 is 14 amino acids. This CDR3 is CASSMSGLSNEQFF.

The rearrangement links TRBV5-1 to TRBJ2-3; TCRdb returns TRBD2, unconfirmable since there is no DNA. This CDR3 is built from 14 residues. CDR1 is SGHRS and CDR2 is YFSETQ in the germline V gene. The CDR3: CASRAGGRTDTQYF.

V and J are TRBV15 and TRBJ1-5; TCRdb returns TRBD1, unconfirmable since there is no DNA. Germline-derived CDR1 and CDR2 are LNHNV and YYDKDF (reference sequence). The CDR3 covers 17 residues. This CDR3 reads CATSRGGQGAGFQPQHF.

The rearrangement links TRBV20-1 to TRBJ2-7; TCRdb names TRBD1, which stays unverified in the absence of DNA. Germline loops: CDR1 DFQATT, CDR2 SNEGSKA (reference sequence). This CDR3 has 14 residues. The CDR3 loop is CSARVPGQGYEQYF.

The CDR3 region is CASSPTYLTEAFF. The chain joins TRBV28 to TRBJ1-1. This CDR3 comprises 13 residues. CDR1 is MDHEN, CDR2 SYDVKM, per germline. Full variable domain (remainder filled in from reference TRBV28 and TRBJ1-1): DVKVTQSSRYLVKRTGEKVFLECVQDMDHENMFWYRQDPGLGLRLIYFSYDVKMKEKGDIPEGYSVSREKKERFSLILESASTNQTSMYLCASSPTYLTEAFFGQGTRLTVV.

The V and J genes are TRBV12-5 and TRBJ1-1. The CDR3 is 16 residues long. Germline V lookup: CDR1 LGHNT, CDR2 FRNRAP. Here the CDR3 reads CASGLVLDNMNTEAFF.